This is a list of T cell receptor beta chains from one sample in a study of T cells in Graves' hyperthyroidism and ophthalmopathy. TCRdb redid the calling of the multiplex PCR reads with MiXCR, one entry per CDR3 protein. This table holds some 560,000 distinct CDR3 sequences, approximately 15% found once. Sequenced: blood. The source of these receptors is a woman in her thirties or forties with Graves' hyperthyroidism. CDR3s include the opening cysteine and the closing phenylalanine or tryptophan. The order of the fields is CDR3 length, D gene, V gene, J gene, clone size, CDR3 DNA, CDR3 protein. A D gene is named only where the DNA matches it firmly. Rows give clone size only sometimes, using once, few, many, or a class for an expanded clone.

cdr3_length: 14; d_call: -; v_call: TRBV7-9; j_call: TRBJ2-5; clone_size: many; cdr3_nt: TGTGCCAGCAGCCCAAAGACGTACCAAGAGACCCAGTACTTC; cdr3_aa: CASSPKTYQETQYF
cdr3_length: 13; d_call: -; v_call: TRBV29-1; j_call: TRBJ2-1; clone_size: many; cdr3_nt: TGCAGCGTTGGAACAGAAAGAACCAATGAGCAGTTCTTC; cdr3_aa: CSVGTERTNEQFF
cdr3_length: 13; d_call: -; v_call: TRBV10-3; j_call: TRBJ1-1; clone_size: -; cdr3_nt: TGTGCCACTACGGACAGTACCAACACTGAAGCTTTCTTT; cdr3_aa: CATTDSTNTEAFF
cdr3_length: 14; d_call: TRBD1; v_call: TRBV29-1; j_call: TRBJ2-5; clone_size: -; cdr3_nt: TGCAGCGTTGAAGGGACAGGCAAGGGTGAGACCCAGTACTTC; cdr3_aa: CSVEGTGKGETQYF
cdr3_length: 13; d_call: -; v_call: TRBV10-3; j_call: TRBJ1-5; clone_size: few; cdr3_nt: TGTGCCATCACGTCTGACCTGAATCAGCCCCAGCATTTT; cdr3_aa: CAITSDLNQPQHF
cdr3_length: 15; d_call: TRBD1; v_call: TRBV29-1; j_call: TRBJ2-3; clone_size: few; cdr3_nt: TGCAGCGTTGATCCCGACAGGGTTCGCACAGATACGCAGTATTTT; cdr3_aa: CSVDPDRVRTDTQYF
cdr3_length: 15; d_call: TRBD2; v_call: TRBV20-1; j_call: TRBJ2-1; clone_size: few; cdr3_nt: TGCAGTGCTAGAACGGGACTAGCGGGGAACAATGAGCAGTTCTTC; cdr3_aa: CSARTGLAGNNEQFF
cdr3_length: 14; d_call: TRBD1; v_call: TRBV24-1; j_call: TRBJ1-1; clone_size: few; cdr3_nt: TGTGCCACCAAGCGAACAGGGGATCACACTGAAGCTTTCTTT; cdr3_aa: CATKRTGDHTEAFF
cdr3_length: 14; d_call: -; v_call: TRBV5-1; j_call: TRBJ2-7; clone_size: many; cdr3_nt: TGCGCCAGCAGCTTGTTGGGGGACCCCTACGAGCAGTACTTC; cdr3_aa: CASSLLGDPYEQYF
cdr3_length: 15; d_call: TRBD1; v_call: TRBV18; j_call: TRBJ2-7; clone_size: many; cdr3_nt: TGTGCCAGCTCCCAAGCCACGGACAGGGGAGAAGGGCAGTACTTC; cdr3_aa: CASSQATDRGEGQYF
cdr3_length: 15; d_call: -; v_call: TRBV20-1; j_call: TRBJ2-5; clone_size: many; cdr3_nt: TGCAGTGCTGACCCAGTTCCGGCAACACAAGAGACCCAGTACTTC; cdr3_aa: CSADPVPATQETQYF
cdr3_length: 16; d_call: TRBD1; v_call: TRBV28; j_call: TRBJ2-2; clone_size: -; cdr3_nt: TGTGCCAGCAGTTCAGACGGGACAGGGTTCATCGGGGAGCCGTTTTTT; cdr3_aa: CASSSDGTGFIGEPFF
cdr3_length: 17; d_call: TRBD1; v_call: TRBV20-1; j_call: TRBJ2-7; clone_size: many; cdr3_nt: TGCAGTGCTAGAGATATGGGGTCGGGGACAGGGACCTACGAGCAGTACTTC; cdr3_aa: CSARDMGSGTGTYEQYF
cdr3_length: 13; d_call: -; v_call: TRBV5-4; j_call: TRBJ1-2; clone_size: -; cdr3_nt: TGTGCCAGCAGCTTGGAGACACCCTATGGCTACACCTTC; cdr3_aa: CASSLETPYGYTF
cdr3_length: 13; d_call: -; v_call: TRBV27; j_call: TRBJ1-1; clone_size: -; cdr3_nt: TGTGCCAGCAGTTTTTCTGTGAACACTGAAGCTTTCTTT; cdr3_aa: CASSFSVNTEAFF
cdr3_length: 14; d_call: -; v_call: TRBV11-2; j_call: TRBJ2-2; clone_size: once; cdr3_nt: TGTGCCAGCAGCTTGGTACAGAACACCGGGGAGCTGTTTTTT; cdr3_aa: CASSLVQNTGELFF
cdr3_length: 15; d_call: -; v_call: TRBV18; j_call: TRBJ2-5; clone_size: many; cdr3_nt: TGTGCCAGCTCACCGGAACTGGGGGCCCAAGAGACCCAGTACTTC; cdr3_aa: CASSPELGAQETQYF
cdr3_length: 14; d_call: -; v_call: TRBV20-1; j_call: TRBJ2-3; clone_size: few; cdr3_nt: TGCAGTGCTAGAGGAGATATTCGCACAGATACGCAGTATTTT; cdr3_aa: CSARGDIRTDTQYF
cdr3_length: 15; d_call: -; v_call: TRBV5-1; j_call: TRBJ1-3; clone_size: -; cdr3_nt: TGCGCCAGCAGCAAAGAGACAGAGTCTGGAAACACCATATATTTT; cdr3_aa: CASSKETESGNTIYF